The T cell receptor (beta chain) described here comes from a study of human T cells and chemical hapten exposure. Whole-study results and caveats: Sensitizing to DPC left TCRs with a frequency above 1 in 1000 unaltered.

In this sample, this clonotype turned up a few times. Antigen unknown. TCRdb ran MiXCR on the RACE reads and lists one entry per CDR3 protein. The table shows roughly 92,000 distinct CDR3 sequences, with around 10% occurring only once. The V gene's germline CDR1 is SGHKS and CDR2 YYEKEE (reference sequence). The CDR3 is 17 amino acids. V was pared by 0 bases and J by 10 bases, with 20 bases between. The time point denotes: patch test 2, 6 weeks after DPC sensitization. As for treatment: therapeutic diphenylcyclopropenone sensitization with weekly scalp DPC. The chain links TRBV5-5 to TRBJ1-6; D is possibly TRBD1 (5 bases). This TCR was sampled from a middle-aged woman with alopecia areata. Some clones in this sample may be carry-over from other donors' samples. Sequenced material: whole blood, taken in connection with sensitization to the hapten diphenylcyclopropenone (DPC). In DNA, the CDR3 is TGTGCCAGCAGCTTGGCGGGAGGGGCCGAGAAGGGATCACCCCTCCACTTT. Translating gives CASSLAGGAEKGSPLHF.